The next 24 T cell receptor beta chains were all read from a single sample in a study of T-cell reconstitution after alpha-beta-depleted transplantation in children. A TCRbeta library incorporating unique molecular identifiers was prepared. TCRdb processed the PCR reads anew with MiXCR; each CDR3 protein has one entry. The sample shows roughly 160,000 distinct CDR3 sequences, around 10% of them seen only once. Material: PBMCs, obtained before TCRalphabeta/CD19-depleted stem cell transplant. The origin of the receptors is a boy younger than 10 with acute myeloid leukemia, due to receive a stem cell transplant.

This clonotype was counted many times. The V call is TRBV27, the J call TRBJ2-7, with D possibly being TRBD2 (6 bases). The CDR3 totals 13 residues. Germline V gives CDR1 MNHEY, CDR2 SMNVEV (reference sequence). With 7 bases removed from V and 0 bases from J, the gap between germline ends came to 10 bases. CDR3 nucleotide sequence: TGTGCCAGCACGGGGCGGGACTCCTACGAGCAGTACTTC. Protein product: CASTGRDSYEQYF.

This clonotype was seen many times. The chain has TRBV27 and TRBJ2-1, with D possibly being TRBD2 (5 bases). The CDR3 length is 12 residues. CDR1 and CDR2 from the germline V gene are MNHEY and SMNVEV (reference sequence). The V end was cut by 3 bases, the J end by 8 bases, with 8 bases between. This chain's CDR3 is CASSFIGDEQFF. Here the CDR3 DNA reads TGTGCCAGCAGTTTTATCGGGGATGAGCAGTTCTTC.

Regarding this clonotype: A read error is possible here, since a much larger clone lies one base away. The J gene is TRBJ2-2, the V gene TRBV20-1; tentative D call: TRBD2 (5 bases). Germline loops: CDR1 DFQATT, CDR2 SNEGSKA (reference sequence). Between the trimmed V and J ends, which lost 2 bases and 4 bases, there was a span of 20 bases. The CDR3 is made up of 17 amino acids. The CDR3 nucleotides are TGCAGTGCTAGATTGAGTCCGACGAGGGCCTTCACCGGGGAGCTGTTTTTT. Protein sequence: CSARLSPTRAFTGELFF.

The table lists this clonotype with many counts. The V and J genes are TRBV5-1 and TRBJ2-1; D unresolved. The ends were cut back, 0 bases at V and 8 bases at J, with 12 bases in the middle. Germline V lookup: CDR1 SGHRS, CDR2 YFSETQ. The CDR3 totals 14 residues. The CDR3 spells CASSLGPSAYEQFF. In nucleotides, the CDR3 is TGCGCCAGCAGCTTGGGACCAAGCGCATATGAGCAGTTCTTC. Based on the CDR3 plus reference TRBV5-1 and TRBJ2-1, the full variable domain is KAGVTQTPRYLIKTRGQQVTLSCSPISGHRSVSWYQQTPGQGLQFLFEYFSETQRNKGNFPGRFSGRQFSNSRSEMNVSTLELGDSALYLCASSLGPSAYEQFFGPGTRLTVL.

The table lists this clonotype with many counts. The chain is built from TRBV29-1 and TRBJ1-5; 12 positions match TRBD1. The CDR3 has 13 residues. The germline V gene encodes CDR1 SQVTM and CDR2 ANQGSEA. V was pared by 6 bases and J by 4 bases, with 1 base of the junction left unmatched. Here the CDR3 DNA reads TGCAGCGTGGGACAGGGGGCGAATCAGCCCCAGCATTTT. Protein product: CSVGQGANQPQHF.

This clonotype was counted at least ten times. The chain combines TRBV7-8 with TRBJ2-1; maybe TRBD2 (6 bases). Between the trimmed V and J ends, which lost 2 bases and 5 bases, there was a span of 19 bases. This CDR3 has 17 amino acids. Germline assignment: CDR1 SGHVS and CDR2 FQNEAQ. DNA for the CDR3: TGTGCCAGCAGCTTAACCGTACGACGGGAGTGGCACAATGAGCAGTTCTTC. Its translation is CASSLTVRREWHNEQFF.

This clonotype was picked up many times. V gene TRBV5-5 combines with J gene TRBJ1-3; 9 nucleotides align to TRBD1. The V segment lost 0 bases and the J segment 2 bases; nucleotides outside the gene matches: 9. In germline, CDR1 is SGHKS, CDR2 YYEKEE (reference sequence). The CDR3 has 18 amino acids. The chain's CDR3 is CASSLEGIGTGPGNTIYF. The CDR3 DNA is TGTGCCAGCAGCTTGGAAGGTATAGGGACAGGGCCTGGAAACACCATATATTTT.

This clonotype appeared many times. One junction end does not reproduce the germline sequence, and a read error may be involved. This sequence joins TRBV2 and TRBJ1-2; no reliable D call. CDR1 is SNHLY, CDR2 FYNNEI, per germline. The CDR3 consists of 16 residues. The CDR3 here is CASSEWQTSDNYGYTF. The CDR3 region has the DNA TGTGCTAGCAGTGAATGGCAGACCTCTGACAACTATGGCTACACCTTC.

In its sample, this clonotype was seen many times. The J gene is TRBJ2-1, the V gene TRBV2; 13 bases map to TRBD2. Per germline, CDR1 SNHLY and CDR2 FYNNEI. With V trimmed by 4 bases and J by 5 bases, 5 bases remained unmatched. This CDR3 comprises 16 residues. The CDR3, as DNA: TGTGCCAGCAGTGTGAGGACTAGCGGGGGAAACAATGAGCAGTTCTTC. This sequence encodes CASSVRTSGGNNEQFF.

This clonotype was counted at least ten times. The DNA for the CDR3 is TGTGCCAGTAGTCCACGGGACAGAGAGTCCTTTGACACTGAAGCTTTCTTT. Its protein is CASSPRDRESFDTEAFF. The rearrangement joins TRBV19 to TRBJ1-1; 7 nucleotides agree with TRBD1. V trimming: 5 bases; J trimming: 3 bases; junction bases outside the gene matches: 15. From germline, CDR1 is LNHDA and CDR2 SQIVND (reference sequence). This CDR3 has 17 amino acids. The full variable domain, its missing parts supplied by reference TRBV19 and TRBJ1-1, is DGGITQSPKYLFRKEGQNVTLSCEQNLNHDAMYWYRQDPGQGLRLIYYSQIVNDFQKGDIAEGYSVSREKKESFPLTVTSAQKNPTAFYLCASSPRDRESFDTEAFFGQGTRLTVV.

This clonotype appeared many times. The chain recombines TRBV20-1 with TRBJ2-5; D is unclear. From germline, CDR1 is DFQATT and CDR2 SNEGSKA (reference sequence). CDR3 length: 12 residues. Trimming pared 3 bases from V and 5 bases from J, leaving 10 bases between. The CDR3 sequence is CSARRGLETQYF. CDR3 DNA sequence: TGCAGTGCTAGGCGAGGCCTTGAGACCCAGTACTTC.

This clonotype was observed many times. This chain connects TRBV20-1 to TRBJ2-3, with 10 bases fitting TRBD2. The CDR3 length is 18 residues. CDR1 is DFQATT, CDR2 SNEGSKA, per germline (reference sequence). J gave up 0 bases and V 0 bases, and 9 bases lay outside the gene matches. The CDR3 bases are TGCAGTGCTAGAGACCCTAGCGGGGGCCGCCTTAGCACAGATACGCAGTATTTT. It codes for CSARDPSGGRLSTDTQYF.

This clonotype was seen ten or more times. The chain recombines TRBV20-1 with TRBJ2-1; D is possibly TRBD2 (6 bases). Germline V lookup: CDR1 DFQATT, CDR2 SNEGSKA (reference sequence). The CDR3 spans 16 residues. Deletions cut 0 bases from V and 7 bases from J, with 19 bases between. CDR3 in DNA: TGCAGTGCTAGAGATTGGGTGACTAGGGCCGCGAATGAGCAGTTCTTC. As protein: CSARDWVTRAANEQFF.

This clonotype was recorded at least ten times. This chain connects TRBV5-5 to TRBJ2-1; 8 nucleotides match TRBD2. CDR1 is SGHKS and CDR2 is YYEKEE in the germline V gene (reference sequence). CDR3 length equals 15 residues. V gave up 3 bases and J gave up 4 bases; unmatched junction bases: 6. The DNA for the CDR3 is TGTGCCAGCAGCTCCTTTCCGGGGGGGTACAATGAGCAGTTCTTC. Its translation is CASSSFPGGYNEQFF.

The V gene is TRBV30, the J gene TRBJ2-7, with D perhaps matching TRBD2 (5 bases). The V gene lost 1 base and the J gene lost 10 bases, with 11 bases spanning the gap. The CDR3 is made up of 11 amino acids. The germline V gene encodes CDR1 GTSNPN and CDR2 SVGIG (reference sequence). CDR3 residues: CAWSGGSGQYF. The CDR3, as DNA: TGTGCCTGGAGTGGCGGGTCGGGACAGTACTTC.

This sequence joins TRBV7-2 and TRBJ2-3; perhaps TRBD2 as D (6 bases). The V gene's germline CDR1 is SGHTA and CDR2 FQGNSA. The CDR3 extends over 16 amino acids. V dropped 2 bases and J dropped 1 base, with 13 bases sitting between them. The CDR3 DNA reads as TGTGCCAGCAGCTTATCCCTAGCGTACGGCACAGATACGCAGTATTTT. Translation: CASSLSLAYGTDTQYF.

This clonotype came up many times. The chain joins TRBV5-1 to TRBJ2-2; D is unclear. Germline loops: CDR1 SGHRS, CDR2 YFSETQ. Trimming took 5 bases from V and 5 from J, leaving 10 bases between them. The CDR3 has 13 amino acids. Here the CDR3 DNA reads TGCGCCAGCAGGGTTTGGGTGACCGGGGAGCTGTTTTTT. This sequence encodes CASRVWVTGELFF.

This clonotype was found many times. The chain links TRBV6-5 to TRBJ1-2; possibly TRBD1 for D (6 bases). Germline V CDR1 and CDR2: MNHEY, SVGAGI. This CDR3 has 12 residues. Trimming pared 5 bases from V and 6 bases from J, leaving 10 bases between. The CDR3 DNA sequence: TGTGCCAGCAGTCCCAGGGGTCATGGCTACACCTTC. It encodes CASSPRGHGYTF.

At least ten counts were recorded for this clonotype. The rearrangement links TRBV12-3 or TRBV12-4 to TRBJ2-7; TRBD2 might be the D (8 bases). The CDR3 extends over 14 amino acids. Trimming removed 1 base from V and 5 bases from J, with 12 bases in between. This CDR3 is CASSLVSGTDEQYF. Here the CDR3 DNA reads TGTGCCAGCAGTTTAGTTAGCGGGACAGACGAGCAGTACTTC.

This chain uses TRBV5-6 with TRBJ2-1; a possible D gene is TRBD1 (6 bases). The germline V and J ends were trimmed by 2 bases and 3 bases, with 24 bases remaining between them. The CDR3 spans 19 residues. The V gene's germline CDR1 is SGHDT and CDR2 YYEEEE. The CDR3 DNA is TGTGCCAGCAGCTTTAAATTAGGGACGCCCAGGGGAGTCTACAATGAGCAGTTCTTC. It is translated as CASSFKLGTPRGVYNEQFF.

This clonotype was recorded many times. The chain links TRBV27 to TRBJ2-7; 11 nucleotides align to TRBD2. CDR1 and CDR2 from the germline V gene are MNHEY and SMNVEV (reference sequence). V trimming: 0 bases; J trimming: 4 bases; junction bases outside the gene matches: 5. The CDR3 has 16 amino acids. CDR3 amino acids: CASSLSGGLADYEQYF. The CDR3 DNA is TGTGCCAGCAGTTTATCTGGGGGACTAGCGGATTACGAGCAGTACTTC.

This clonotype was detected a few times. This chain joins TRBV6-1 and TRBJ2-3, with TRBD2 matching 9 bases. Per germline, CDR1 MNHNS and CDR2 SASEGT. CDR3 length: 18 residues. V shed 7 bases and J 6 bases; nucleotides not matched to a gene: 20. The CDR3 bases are TGTGCCAGCACCTTTGGCGGCGGGGGGGCCGCCCAATGGGATACGCAGTATTTT. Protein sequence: CASTFGGGGAAQWDTQYF.

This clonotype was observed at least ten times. The CDR3 DNA sequence: TGTGCCAGCAGCCCCACCCCCGGGGAGCTGTTTTTT. Amino acids: CASSPTPGELFF. V gene TRBV18 combines with J gene TRBJ2-2; the D is unclear. Germline V gene data show CDR1 as KGHSH and CDR2 as LQKENI. V dropped 8 bases and J dropped 6 bases, with 10 bases sitting between them. This CDR3 is 12 amino acids long. The complete variable domain, with remaining parts taken from reference TRBV18 and TRBJ2-2, reads NAGVMQNPRHLVRRRGQEARLRCSPMKGHSHVYWYRQLPEEGLKFMVYLQKENIIDESGMPKERFSAEFPKEGPSILRIQQVVRGDSAAYFCASSPTPGELFFGEGSRLTVL.

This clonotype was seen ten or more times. The CDR3 DNA sequence: TGTGCCAGCAAAACCCACTCTGGGGCCAACGTCCTGACTTTC. This codes for CASKTHSGANVLTF. The V call is TRBV12-3 or TRBV12-4, the J call TRBJ2-6; D unclear. Trimming left V 7 bases short and J 0 bases short, with 7 bases between. This CDR3 contains 14 residues.